The T cell receptor beta chain under discussion was sequenced for a study of sequential checkpoint blockade in melanoma. Treatment given: randomized to nivolumab then ipilimumab (arm A) or the reverse (arm B). Per the germline V gene, CDR1 is DFQATT and CDR2 is SNEGSKA (reference sequence). V dropped 1 base and J dropped 12; count of bases not matched to a gene: 2. The CDR3 contains 10 residues. The protocol was immunoSEQ multiplex PCR, while the TCRdb copy is restricted to in-frame clones and leaves out a portion. There are around 3,600 clones in the sample; around 47% occur only once, and over 40% lies in the top ten.

The V gene is TRBV20-1, the J gene TRBJ2-7; 8 bases match TRBD1. The receptor's source is a human donor with melanoma. The source was CD8+ T cells sorted from blood (inferred from file names), collected from a patient given nivolumab and ipilimumab in sequence. In nucleotides, the CDR3 is TGCAGTGCTAGAGGGGACAGGCGGTACTTC. Translating it yields CSARGDRRYF.